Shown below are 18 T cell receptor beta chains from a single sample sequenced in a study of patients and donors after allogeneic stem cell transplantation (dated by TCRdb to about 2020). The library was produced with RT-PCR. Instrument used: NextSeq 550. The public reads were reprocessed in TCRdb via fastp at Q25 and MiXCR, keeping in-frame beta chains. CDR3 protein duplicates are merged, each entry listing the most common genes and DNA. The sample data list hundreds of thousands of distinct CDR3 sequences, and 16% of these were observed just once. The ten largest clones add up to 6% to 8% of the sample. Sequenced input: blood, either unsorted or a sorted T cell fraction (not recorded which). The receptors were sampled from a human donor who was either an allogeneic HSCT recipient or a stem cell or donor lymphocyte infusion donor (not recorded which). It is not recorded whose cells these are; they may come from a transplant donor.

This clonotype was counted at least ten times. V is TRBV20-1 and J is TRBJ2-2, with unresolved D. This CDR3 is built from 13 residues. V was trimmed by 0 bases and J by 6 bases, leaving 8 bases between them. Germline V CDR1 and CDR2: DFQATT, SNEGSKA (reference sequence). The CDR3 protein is CSARDGNPGELFF. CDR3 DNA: TGCAGTGCTAGAGATGGGAATCCCGGGGAGCTGTTTTTT.

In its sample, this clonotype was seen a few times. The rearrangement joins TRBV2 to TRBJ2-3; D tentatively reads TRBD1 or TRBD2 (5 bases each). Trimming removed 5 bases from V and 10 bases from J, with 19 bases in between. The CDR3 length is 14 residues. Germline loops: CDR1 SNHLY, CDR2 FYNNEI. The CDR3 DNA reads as TGTGCCAGCAGTCGGGACCTTCCCCGGGGATCGCAGTATTTT. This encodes CASSRDLPRGSQYF.

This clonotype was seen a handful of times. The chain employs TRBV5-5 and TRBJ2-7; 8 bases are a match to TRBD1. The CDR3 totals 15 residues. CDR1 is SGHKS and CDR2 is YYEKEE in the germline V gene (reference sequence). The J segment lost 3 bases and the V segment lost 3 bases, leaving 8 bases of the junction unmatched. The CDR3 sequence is CASSSLRTGYYEQYF. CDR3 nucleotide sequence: TGTGCCAGCAGCTCCCTGAGGACAGGGTACTACGAGCAGTACTTC.

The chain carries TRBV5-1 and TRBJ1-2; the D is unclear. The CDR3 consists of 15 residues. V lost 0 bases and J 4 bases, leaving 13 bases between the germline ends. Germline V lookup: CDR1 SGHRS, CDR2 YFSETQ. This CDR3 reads CASSLAPENSYGYTF. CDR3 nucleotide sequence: TGCGCCAGCAGCTTGGCCCCGGAGAACTCCTATGGCTACACCTTC.

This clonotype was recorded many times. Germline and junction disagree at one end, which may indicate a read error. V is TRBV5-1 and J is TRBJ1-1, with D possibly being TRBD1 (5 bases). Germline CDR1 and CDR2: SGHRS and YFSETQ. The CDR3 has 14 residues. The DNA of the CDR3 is TGTGCCAGCAGCTCGGGCCAGGGCGGCACTGAAGCTTTCTTT. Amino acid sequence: CASSSGQGGTEAFF.

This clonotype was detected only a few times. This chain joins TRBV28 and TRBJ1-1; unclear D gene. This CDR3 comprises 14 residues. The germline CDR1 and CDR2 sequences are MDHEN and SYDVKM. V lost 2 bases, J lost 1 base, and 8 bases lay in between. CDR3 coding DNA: TGTGCCAGCAGTTTACGGCTTCAGAACACTGAAGCTTTCTTT. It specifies CASSLRLQNTEAFF.

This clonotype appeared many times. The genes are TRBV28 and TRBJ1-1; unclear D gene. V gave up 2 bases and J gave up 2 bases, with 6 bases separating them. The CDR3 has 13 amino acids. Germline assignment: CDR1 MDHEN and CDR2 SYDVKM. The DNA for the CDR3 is TGTGCCAGCAGTTTACCACCTAACACTGAAGCTTTCTTT. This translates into CASSLPPNTEAFF.

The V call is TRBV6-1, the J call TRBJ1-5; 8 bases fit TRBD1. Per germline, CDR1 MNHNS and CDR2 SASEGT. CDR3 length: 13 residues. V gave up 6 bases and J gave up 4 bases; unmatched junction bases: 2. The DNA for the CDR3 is TGTGCCAGCAGAAGGACAGGGAATCAGCCCCAGCATTTT. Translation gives CASRRTGNQPQHF.

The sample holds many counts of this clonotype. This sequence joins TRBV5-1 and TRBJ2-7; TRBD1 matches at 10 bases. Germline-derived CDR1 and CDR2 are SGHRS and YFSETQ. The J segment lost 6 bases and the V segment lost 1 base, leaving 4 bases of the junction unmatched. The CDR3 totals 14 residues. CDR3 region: CASSLRDRGGEQYF. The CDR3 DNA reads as TGCGCCAGCAGCTTGAGGGACAGGGGTGGCGAGCAGTACTTC.

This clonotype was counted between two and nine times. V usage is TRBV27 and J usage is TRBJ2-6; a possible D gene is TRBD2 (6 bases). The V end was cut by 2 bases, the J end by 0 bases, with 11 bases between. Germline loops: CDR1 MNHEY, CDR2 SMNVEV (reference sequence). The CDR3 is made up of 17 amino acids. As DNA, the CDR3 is TGTGCCAGCAGTTTAAGACGGAGGGTCTCTGGGGCCAACGTCCTGACTTTC. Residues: CASSLRRRVSGANVLTF.

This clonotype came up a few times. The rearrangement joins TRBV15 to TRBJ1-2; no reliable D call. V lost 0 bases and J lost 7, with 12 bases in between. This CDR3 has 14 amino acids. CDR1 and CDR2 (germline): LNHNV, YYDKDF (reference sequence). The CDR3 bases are TGTGCCACCAGCAGAGATCCCCCAGGCTCTGGCTACACCTTC. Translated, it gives CATSRDPPGSGYTF.

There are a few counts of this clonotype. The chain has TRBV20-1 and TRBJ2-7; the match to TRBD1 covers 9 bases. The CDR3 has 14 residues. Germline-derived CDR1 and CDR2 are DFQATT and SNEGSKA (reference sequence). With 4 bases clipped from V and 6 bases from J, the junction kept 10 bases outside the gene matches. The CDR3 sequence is CSATPGQGMGEQYF. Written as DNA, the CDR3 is TGCAGTGCTACACCGGGACAGGGCATGGGCGAGCAGTACTTC.

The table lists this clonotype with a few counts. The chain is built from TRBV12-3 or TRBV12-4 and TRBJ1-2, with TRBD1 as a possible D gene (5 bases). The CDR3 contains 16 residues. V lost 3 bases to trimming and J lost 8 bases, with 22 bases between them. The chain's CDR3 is CASSFGLGSRERGYTF. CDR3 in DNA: TGTGCCAGCAGTTTCGGTCTGGGTTCCAGGGAAAGAGGCTACACCTTC.

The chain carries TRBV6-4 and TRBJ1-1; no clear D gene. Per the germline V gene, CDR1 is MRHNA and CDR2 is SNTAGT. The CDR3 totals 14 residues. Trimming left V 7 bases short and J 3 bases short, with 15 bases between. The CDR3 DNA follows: TGTGCCAGCAAAGAGGCCGGCAGCTACACTGAAGCTTTCTTT. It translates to CASKEAGSYTEAFF.

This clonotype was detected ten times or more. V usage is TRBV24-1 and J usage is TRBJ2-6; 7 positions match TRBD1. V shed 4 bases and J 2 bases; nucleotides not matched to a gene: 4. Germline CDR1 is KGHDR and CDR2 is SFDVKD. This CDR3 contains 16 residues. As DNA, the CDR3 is TGTGCCACCAGTGAACGAACAGGGGCTGGGGCCAACGTCCTGACTTTC. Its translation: CATSERTGAGANVLTF.

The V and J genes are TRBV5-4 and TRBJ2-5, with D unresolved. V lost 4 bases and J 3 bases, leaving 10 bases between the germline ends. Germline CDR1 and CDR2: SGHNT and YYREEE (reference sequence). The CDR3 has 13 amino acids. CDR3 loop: CASSPSSKETQYF. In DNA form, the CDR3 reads TGTGCCAGCAGCCCCTCAAGTAAAGAGACCCAGTACTTC.

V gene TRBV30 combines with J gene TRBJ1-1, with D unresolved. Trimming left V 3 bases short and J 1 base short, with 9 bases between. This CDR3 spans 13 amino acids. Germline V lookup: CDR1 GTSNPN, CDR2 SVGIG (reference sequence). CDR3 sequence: CAWRGAGNTEAFF. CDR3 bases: TGTGCCTGGAGGGGCGCTGGGAACACTGAAGCTTTCTTT.

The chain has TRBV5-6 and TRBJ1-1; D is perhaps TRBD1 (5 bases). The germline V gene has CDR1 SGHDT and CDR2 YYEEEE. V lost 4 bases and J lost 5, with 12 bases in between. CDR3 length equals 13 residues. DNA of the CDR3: TGTGCCAGCAGCCCTGACAGAAGAACTGAAGCTTTCTTT. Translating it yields CASSPDRRTEAFF.